Each of the 7 T cell receptor beta chains below was sequenced from the same sample in a study of T cells in localized non-small cell lung cancer. Libraries were prepared by immunoSEQ multiplex PCR; TCRdb keeps only in-frame clonotypes and omits some of them. The sample lists 45,000 to 70,000 clones, 80% to 90% occurring once. The sample was peripheral blood, taken before any cancer treatment. The source of these receptors is a woman aged 40 to 75 with stage I lung adenocarcinoma.

The CDR3 coding sequence is TGCGCCATGGTTACGGCGGGGTTGCCCTACGAGCAGTACTTC. Translation gives CAMVTAGLPYEQYF. The J gene is TRBJ2-7, the V gene TRBV23-1; perhaps TRBD2 as D (6 bases). TRBV23-1 is recorded as an ORF, its role being uncertain. This CDR3 contains 14 residues. V was clipped by 10 bases and J by 2 bases, with 18 bases between them.

The chain links TRBV25-1 to TRBJ1-5; maybe TRBD1 (6 bases). CDR1 is MGHDK and CDR2 is SYGVNS in the germline V gene. The CDR3 extends over 14 amino acids. V lost 1 base and J 3 bases, leaving 7 bases between the germline ends. The CDR3 spells CASSEWDNNQPQHF. CDR3 DNA: TGTGCCAGCAGTGAATGGGACAACAATCAGCCCCAGCATTTT.

The V call is TRBV6-5, the J call TRBJ1-1; D gene uncertain. Germline V lookup: CDR1 MNHEY, CDR2 SVGAGI. Trimming left V 2 bases short and J 1 base short, with 5 bases between. The CDR3 is 13 amino acids. The CDR3 is CASSYGRNTEAFF. The CDR3 DNA follows: TGTGCCAGCAGTTACGGGAGGAACACTGAAGCTTTCTTT.

The chain links TRBV7-6 to TRBJ1-5; no clear D. Deletions cut 4 bases from V and 6 bases from J, with 7 bases between. There are 12 residues in the CDR3. Germline CDR1 is SGHVS and CDR2 is FNYEAQ. The CDR3 sequence: CASSSVGQPQHF. The CDR3 DNA reads TGTGCCAGCAGCTCGGTCGGTCAGCCCCAGCATTTT.

This clone was seen just once. The chain links TRBV30 to TRBJ1-3; possible D gene TRBD1, 6 bases. V gave up 4 bases and J gave up 2 bases, with 9 bases separating them. This CDR3 contains 13 residues. Germline CDR1 is GTSNPN and CDR2 is SVGIG (reference sequence). CDR3 coding DNA: TGTGCCTGGAATACAGGGACTGGAAACACCATATATTTT. Translation gives CAWNTGTGNTIYF. The variable domain in full, completed from reference TRBV30 and TRBJ1-3, reads SQTIHQWPATLVQPVGSPLSLECTVEGTSNPNLYWYRQAAGRGLQLLFYSVGIGQISSEVPQNLSASRPQDRQFILSSKKLLLSDSGFYLCAWNTGTGNTIYFGEGSWLTVV.

This rearrangement joins TRBV7-8 to TRBJ2-1, with 12 nucleotides matching TRBD2. The CDR3 consists of 18 residues. The V segment lost 4 bases and the J segment 5 bases; nucleotides outside the gene matches: 12. Germline V gene data show CDR1 as SGHVS and CDR2 as FQNEAQ. The CDR3 is CASSSRTSGDLIHNEQFF. The CDR3 DNA reads as TGTGCCAGCAGCTCCCGGACTAGCGGGGACCTCATTCACAATGAGCAGTTCTTC.

The V and J genes are TRBV19 and TRBJ2-2; D perhaps matches TRBD1 (5 bases). The CDR3 has 14 amino acids. The ends were cut back, 8 bases at V and 6 bases at J, with 16 bases in the middle. Germline V CDR1 and CDR2: LNHDA, SQIVND (reference sequence). The CDR3 here is CASQGHNKAGELFF. The CDR3 region has the DNA TGTGCCAGTCAAGGACACAACAAGGCCGGGGAGCTGTTTTTT.